The rows below give T cell receptor beta chains drawn from one sample of a study of beta chain features in type 1 diabetes. The repertoire was sequenced with immunoSEQ multiplex PCR; TCRdb's copy has only in-frame clones and lacks some. This table has 200,000 to 300,000 clones, approximately 11% appearing once. Material: naive CD4+ T cells from blood. The receptors here all came from a man aged 30 to 45 with type 1 diabetes. Both conserved end residues are part of each CDR3. The D gene is left open where the match is weak. Clone size is given for some rows only: seen once, a few or many times, or a class if the clone is expanded.

j_call clone_size d_call v_call cdr3_aa cdr3_nt
TRBJ2-1 - - TRBV18 CASSPPGPNEQFF TGTGCCAGCTCACCCCCCGGTCCCAATGAGCAGTTCTTC
TRBJ2-1 few - TRBV5-4 CASSLPTGSNEQFF TGTGCCAGCAGCCTACCTACAGGGTCCAATGAGCAGTTCTTC
TRBJ2-5 few - TRBV4-2 CASSQGGRGAGETQYF TGTGCCAGCAGCCAAGGAGGACGGGGGGCCGGAGAGACCCAGTACTTC
TRBJ1-4 - - TRBV12-5 CASGVGGLDSAVF TGTGCTAGTGGGGTCGGAGGGCTAGACAGTGCGGTTTTT
TRBJ1-2 - TRBD1 TRBV27 CASTNSGTGGIGYTF TGTGCCAGCACCAATTCCGGGACAGGGGGAATTGGCTACACCTTC
TRBJ1-6 - TRBD1 TRBV5-1 CASSPSGGLNSPLHF TGCGCCAGCAGCCCCTCAGGGGGCCTTAATTCACCCCTCCACTTT
TRBJ2-7 - TRBD1 TRBV7-9 CASSEPGQTYEQYF TGTGCCAGCAGCGAACCGGGACAGACCTACGAGCAGTACTTC
TRBJ2-1 - TRBD1 TRBV5-1 CASSSGGSYNEQFF TGCGCCAGCAGCTCAGGGGGCTCCTACAATGAGCAGTTCTTC
TRBJ1-2 - - TRBV18 CASSPDRSRGYGYTF TGTGCCAGCTCACCCGACAGGTCCCGAGGCTATGGCTACACCTTC
TRBJ2-3 few - TRBV5-1 CASSLGDFASTDTQYF TGCGCCAGCAGCTTGGGTGACTTCGCTAGCACAGATACGCAGTATTTT
TRBJ2-1 few - TRBV5-6 CASSLTGYNEQFF TGTGCCAGCAGCTTGACAGGGTACAATGAGCAGTTCTTC
TRBJ2-5 - - TRBV4-1 CASSQAVQETQYF TGCGCCAGCAGCCAGGCGGTACAAGAGACCCAGTACTTC
TRBJ1-1 - TRBD1 TRBV19 CASSPDRVSTEAFF TGTGCCAGTAGCCCCGACAGGGTAAGCACTGAAGCTTTCTTT
TRBJ2-5 few - TRBV19 CASSGLEAAGETQYF TGTGCCAGTAGTGGGCTGGAGGCAGCTGGCGAGACCCAGTACTTC
TRBJ2-1 - - TRBV7-2 CASSSQVEQFF TGTGCCAGCAGCTCCCAGGTTGAGCAGTTCTTC
TRBJ2-5 - - TRBV5-6 CASSWGVRETQYF TGTGCCAGCAGCTGGGGGGTTCGGGAGACCCAGTACTTC
TRBJ2-5 - TRBD1 TRBV6-5 CATGTDPQETQYF TGTGCCACCGGGACAGACCCACAAGAGACCCAGTACTTC
TRBJ1-4 - - TRBV19 CASRGRGGEKLFF TGTGCCAGTAGGGGCAGGGGCGGTGAAAAACTGTTTTTT
TRBJ1-2 few - TRBV20-1 CSARDGYTF TGCAGTGCTCGGGATGGCTACACCTTC
TRBJ2-1 few TRBD2 TRBV2 CASSVGLAGPSDEQFF TGTGCCAGCAGTGTGGGACTAGCGGGGCCTTCGGATGAGCAGTTCTTC
TRBJ1-2 few - TRBV5-1 CASSLETSANYGYTF TGCGCCAGCAGCTTGGAGACTTCAGCTAACTATGGCTACACCTTC
TRBJ2-7 - TRBD1 TRBV2 CASSKQGAAYEQYF TGTGCCAGCAGTAAACAGGGGGCCGCCTACGAGCAGTACTTC
TRBJ2-3 - TRBD1 TRBV7-2 CASSSERRYRGTDTQYF TGTGCCAGCAGCTCCGAACGACGGTACAGGGGGACAGATACGCAGTATTTT
TRBJ2-5 - - TRBV7-6 CASSLVFQETQYF TGTGCCAGCAGCTTAGTCTTCCAAGAGACCCAGTACTTC
TRBJ2-3 few - TRBV9 CASSAETNSFTDTQYF TGTGCCAGCAGCGCCGAGACTAACTCATTCACAGATACGCAGTATTTT
TRBJ2-5 few - TRBV4-1 CASSQGQFQETQYF TGCGCCAGCAGCCAAGGACAATTCCAAGAGACCCAGTACTTC
TRBJ2-2 - TRBD2 TRBV2 CASSIEGGPGELFF TGTGCCAGCAGTATAGAGGGAGGGCCCGGGGAGCTGTTTTTT
TRBJ2-3 - TRBD2 TRBV30 CAWSTSGADTQYF TGTGCCTGGAGTACTAGCGGGGCAGATACGCAGTATTTT
TRBJ1-3 - - TRBV5-1 CASSPDGGGNTIYF TGCGCCAGCAGCCCGGACGGAGGCGGAAACACCATATATTTT
TRBJ2-1 few TRBD2 TRBV2 CASSATSGLLYNEQFF TGTGCCAGCAGTGCCACTAGCGGACTACTTTACAATGAGCAGTTCTTC
TRBJ1-2 few TRBD1 TRBV6-1 CASALGQGTSYGYTF TGTGCCAGTGCCCTCGGACAGGGAACGAGCTATGGCTACACCTTC
TRBJ2-2 - - TRBV5-4 CASSQTLGNTGELFF TGTGCCAGCAGCCAAACCCTCGGGAACACCGGGGAGCTGTTTTTT
TRBJ2-6 few - TRBV5-1 CASRISSGANVLTF TGCGCCAGCAGGATTAGCTCTGGGGCCAACGTCCTGACTTTC
TRBJ1-6 few - TRBV5-8 CASSLGGRRGSPLHF TGTGCCAGCAGCTTGGGAGGGAGGCGAGGGTCACCCCTCCACTTT
TRBJ2-1 few - TRBV28 CASSPDTYNEQFF TGTGCCAGCAGCCCCGACACTTACAATGAGCAGTTCTTC
TRBJ1-4 few - TRBV2 CASTLAGRANEKLFF TGTGCCAGTACCTTGGCGGGTCGGGCTAATGAAAAACTGTTTTTT
TRBJ1-1 - - TRBV29-1 CSVGGGLNTEAFF TGCAGCGTTGGGGGGGGCTTGAACACTGAAGCTTTCTTT
TRBJ2-3 - TRBD2 TRBV5-4 CASSLRRAGGSTDTQYF TGTGCCAGCAGCTTGCGTCGAGCGGGGGGTAGCACAGATACGCAGTATTTT
TRBJ2-5 few - TRBV7-9 CASWGSGETQYF TGTGCCAGTTGGGGTAGCGGAGAGACCCAGTACTTC
TRBJ2-3 few TRBD2 TRBV11-2 CASSIGTSGGVDTQYF TGTGCCAGCAGCATCGGGACTAGCGGGGGAGTAGATACGCAGTATTTT
TRBJ1-5 few TRBD1 TRBV5-6 CASSRDRGSNQPQHF TGTGCCAGCAGCCGGGACAGGGGGAGCAATCAGCCCCAGCATTTT
TRBJ2-5 few - TRBV5-1 CASSESGHLETQYF TGCGCCAGCAGTGAGTCGGGACACCTGGAGACCCAGTACTTC